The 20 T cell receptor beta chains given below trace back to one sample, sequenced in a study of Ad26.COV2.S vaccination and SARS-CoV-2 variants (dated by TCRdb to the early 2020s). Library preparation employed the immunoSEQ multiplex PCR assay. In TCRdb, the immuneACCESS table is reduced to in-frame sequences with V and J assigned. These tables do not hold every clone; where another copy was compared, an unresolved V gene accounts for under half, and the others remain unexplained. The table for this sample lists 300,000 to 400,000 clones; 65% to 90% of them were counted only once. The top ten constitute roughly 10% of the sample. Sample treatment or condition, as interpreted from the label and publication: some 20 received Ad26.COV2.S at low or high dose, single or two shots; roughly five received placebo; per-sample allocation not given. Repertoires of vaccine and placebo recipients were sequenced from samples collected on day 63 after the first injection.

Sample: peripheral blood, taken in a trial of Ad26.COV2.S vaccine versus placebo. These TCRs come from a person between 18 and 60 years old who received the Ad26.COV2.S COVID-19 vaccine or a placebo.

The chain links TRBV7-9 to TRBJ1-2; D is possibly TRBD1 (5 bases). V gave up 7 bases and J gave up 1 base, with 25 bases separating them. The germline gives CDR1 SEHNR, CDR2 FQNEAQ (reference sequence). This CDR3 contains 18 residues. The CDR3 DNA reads TGTGCCAGCATCGGGACCCCAGCTACCCCCGGGATTAACTATGGCTACACCTTC. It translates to CASIGTPATPGINYGYTF.

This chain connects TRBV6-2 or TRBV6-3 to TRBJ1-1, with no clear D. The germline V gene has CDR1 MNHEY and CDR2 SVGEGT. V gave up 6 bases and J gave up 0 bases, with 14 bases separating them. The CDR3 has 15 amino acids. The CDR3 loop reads CASSPRSRVNTEAFF. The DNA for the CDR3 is TGTGCCAGCAGCCCCCGGTCGAGAGTGAACACTGAAGCTTTCTTT.

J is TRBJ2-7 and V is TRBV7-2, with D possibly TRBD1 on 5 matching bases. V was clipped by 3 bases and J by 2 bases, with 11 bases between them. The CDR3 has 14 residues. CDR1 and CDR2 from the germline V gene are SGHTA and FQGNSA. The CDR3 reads CASSFSRATYEQYF. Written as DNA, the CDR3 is TGTGCCAGCAGCTTTTCCAGGGCAACCTACGAGCAGTACTTC.

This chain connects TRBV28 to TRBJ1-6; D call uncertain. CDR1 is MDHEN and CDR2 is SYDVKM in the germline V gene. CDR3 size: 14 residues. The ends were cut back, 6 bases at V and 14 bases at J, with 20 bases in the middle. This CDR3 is CASSPPGRVDSLHF. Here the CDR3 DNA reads TGTGCCAGCAGCCCCCCCGGCCGTGTTGATTCCCTCCACTTT.

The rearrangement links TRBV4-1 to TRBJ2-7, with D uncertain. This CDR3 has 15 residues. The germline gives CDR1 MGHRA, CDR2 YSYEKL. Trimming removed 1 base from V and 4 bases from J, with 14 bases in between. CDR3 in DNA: TGCGCCAGCAGCCAAGGTCCTTCCAAGGATTACGAGCAGTACTTC. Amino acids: CASSQGPSKDYEQYF.

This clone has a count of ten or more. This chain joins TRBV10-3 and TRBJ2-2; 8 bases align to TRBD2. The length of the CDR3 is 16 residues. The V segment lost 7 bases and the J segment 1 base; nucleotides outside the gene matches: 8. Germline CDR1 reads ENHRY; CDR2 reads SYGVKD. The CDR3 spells CAINRGLAQNTGELFF. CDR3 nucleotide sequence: TGTGCCATCAACCGAGGACTAGCCCAGAACACCGGGGAGCTGTTTTTT.

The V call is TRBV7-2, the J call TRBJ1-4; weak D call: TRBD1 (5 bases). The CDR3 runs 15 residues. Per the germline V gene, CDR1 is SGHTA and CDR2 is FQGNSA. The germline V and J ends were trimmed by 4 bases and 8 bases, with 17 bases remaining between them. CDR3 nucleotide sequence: TGTGCCAGCAGCTCGGCGAGGGGAAGGAAAGAAAAACTGTTTTTT. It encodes CASSSARGRKEKLFF. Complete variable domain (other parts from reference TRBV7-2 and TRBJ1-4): GAGVSQSPSNKVTEKGKDVELRCDPISGHTALYWYRQSLGQGLEFLIYFQGNSAPDKSGLPSDRFSAERTGGSVSTLTIQRTQQEDSAVYLCASSSARGRKEKLFFGSGTQLSVL.

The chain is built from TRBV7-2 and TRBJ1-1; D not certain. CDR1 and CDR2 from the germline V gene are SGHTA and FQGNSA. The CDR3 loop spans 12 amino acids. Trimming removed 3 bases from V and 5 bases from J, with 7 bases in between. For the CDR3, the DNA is TGTGCCAGCAGCTTGAAGCCTACTGAAGCTTTCTTT. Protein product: CASSLKPTEAFF.

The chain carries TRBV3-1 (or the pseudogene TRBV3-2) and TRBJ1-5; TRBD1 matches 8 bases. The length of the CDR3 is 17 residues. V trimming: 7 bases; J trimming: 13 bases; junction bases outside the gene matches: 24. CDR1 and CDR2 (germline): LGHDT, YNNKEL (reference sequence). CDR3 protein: CASKGVQGAIRCRSQHF. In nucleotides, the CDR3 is TGTGCCAGCAAGGGGGTTCAGGGGGCAATTCGTTGCCGATCACAGCATTTT.

This CDR3 reads CASSLAGVGETQYF. Written as DNA, the CDR3 is TGCGCCAGCAGCCTGGCGGGAGTGGGAGAGACCCAGTACTTC. J is TRBJ2-5 and V is TRBV4-1; 7 nucleotides match TRBD2. V dropped 4 bases and J dropped 4; count of bases not matched to a gene: 6. CDR3 length equals 14 residues. Germline CDR1 and CDR2: MGHRA and YSYEKL.

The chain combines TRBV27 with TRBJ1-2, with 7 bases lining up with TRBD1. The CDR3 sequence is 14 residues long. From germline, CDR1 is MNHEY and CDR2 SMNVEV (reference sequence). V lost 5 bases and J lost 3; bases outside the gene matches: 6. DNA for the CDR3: TGTGCCAGCAGTACCCGACAGGGTGACTATGGCTACACCTTC. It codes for CASSTRQGDYGYTF.

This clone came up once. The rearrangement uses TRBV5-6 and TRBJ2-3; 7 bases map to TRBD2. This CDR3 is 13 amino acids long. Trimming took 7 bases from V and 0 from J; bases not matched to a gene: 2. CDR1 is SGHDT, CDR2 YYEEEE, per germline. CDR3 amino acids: CASGGVSTDTQYF. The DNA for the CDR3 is TGTGCCAGCGGGGGGGTGAGCACAGATACGCAGTATTTT.

The CDR3 sequence is CASSVEPGATEAFF. CDR3 DNA sequence: TGTGCCAGCAGCGTAGAACCGGGGGCGACTGAAGCTTTCTTT. This chain joins TRBV9 and TRBJ1-1; D perhaps matches TRBD1 (6 bases). V lost 0 bases and J lost 5, with 11 bases in between. Germline V CDR1 and CDR2: SGDLS, YYNGEE. CDR3 length: 14 amino acids.

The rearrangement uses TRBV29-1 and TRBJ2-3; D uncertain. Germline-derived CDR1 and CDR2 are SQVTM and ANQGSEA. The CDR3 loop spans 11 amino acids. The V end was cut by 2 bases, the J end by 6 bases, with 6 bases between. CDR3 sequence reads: CSVEKWDTQYF. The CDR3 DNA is TGCAGCGTTGAAAAATGGGATACGCAGTATTTT.

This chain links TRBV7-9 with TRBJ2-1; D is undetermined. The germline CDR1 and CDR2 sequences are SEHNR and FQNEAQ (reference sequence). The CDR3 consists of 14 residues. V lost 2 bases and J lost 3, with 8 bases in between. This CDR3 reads CASSLSGDYNEQFF. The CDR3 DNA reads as TGTGCCAGCAGCTTATCCGGAGACTACAATGAGCAGTTCTTC.

CDR3 loop: CASRGQGGNQPQHF. The CDR3 region has the DNA TGTGCCAGCAGGGGACAGGGAGGCAATCAGCCCCAGCATTTT. This chain connects TRBV2 to TRBJ1-5; TRBD1 matches 9 bases. This CDR3 has 14 amino acids. V shed 6 bases, J shed 2 bases, and the junction held 2 bases outside the gene matches. Per the germline V gene, CDR1 is SNHLY and CDR2 is FYNNEI.

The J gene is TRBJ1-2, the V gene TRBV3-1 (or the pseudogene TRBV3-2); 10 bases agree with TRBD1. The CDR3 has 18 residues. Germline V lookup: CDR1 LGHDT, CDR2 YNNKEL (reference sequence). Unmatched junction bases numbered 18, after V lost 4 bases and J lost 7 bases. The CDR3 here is CASSPRRGQGKWPGGYTF. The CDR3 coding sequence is TGTGCCAGCAGCCCTCGCCGGGGACAGGGGAAGTGGCCTGGTGGCTACACCTTC.

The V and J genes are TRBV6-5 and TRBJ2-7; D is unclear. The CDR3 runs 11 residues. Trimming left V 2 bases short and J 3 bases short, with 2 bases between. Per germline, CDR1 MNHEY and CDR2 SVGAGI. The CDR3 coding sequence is TGTGCCAGCAGTTACCACTACGAGCAGTACTTC. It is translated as CASSYHYEQYF.

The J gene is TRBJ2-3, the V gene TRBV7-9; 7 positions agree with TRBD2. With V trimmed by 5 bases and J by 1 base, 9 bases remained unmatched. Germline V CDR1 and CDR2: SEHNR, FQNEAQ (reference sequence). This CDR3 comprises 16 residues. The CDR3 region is CASSPIWSGGTDTQYF. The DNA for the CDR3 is TGTGCCAGCAGCCCCATCTGGAGCGGGGGCACAGATACGCAGTATTTT.

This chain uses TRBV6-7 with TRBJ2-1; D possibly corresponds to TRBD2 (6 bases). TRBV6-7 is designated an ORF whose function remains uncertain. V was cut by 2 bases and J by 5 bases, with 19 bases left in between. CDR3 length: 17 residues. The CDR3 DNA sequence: TGTGCCAGCAGTTACCCGAGGGTGGAGGGGATTAACAATGAGCAGTTCTTC. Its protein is CASSYPRVEGINNEQFF.